This TCR beta chain originates from a study of T-cell reconstitution after alpha-beta-depleted transplantation in children. In this sample, this clonotype turned up many times. Unique molecular identifiers tagged the TCRbeta library. TCRdb reanalysed the PCR reads using MiXCR and keeps one entry per CDR3 protein. The data hold 260,000 or so distinct CDR3 sequences, with 12% observed a single time. V was cut by 4 bases and J by 6 bases, with 17 bases left in between. CDR3 size: 16 residues. The V gene's germline CDR1 is SGDLS and CDR2 YYNGEE. This chain uses TRBV9 with TRBJ1-6; D is ambiguous. The material was PBMCs from the stem cell graft donor, obtained from the stem cell graft. The receptor comes from a human donor who donated a stem cell graft to a child with acute lymphoblastic leukemia. The CDR3 is CASSPHHGGGNSPLHF. CDR3 nucleotides: TGTGCCAGCAGCCCCCATCATGGTGGAGGTAATTCACCCCTCCACTTT.